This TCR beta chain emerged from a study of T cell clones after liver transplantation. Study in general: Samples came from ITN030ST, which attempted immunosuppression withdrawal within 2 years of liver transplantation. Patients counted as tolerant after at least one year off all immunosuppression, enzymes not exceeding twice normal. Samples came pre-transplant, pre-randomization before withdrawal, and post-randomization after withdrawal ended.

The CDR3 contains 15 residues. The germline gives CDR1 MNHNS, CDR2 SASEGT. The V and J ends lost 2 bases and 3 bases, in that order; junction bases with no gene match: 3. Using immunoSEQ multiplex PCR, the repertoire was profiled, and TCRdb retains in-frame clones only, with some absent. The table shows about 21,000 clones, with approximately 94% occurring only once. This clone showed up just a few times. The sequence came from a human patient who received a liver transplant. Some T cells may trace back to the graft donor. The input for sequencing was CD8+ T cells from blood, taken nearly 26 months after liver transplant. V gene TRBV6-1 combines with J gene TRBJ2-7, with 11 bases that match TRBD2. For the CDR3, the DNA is TGTGCCAGCAGTGAAAGAACTAGCGGGAGCTACGAGCAGTACTTC. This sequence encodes CASSERTSGSYEQYF.